This T cell receptor beta chain was identified in a study of shared clonotypes between healthy human individuals. Study-level points and caveats: It was only blood that was sampled, and tissue repertoires likely differ. The represented genetic and exposure-history diversity was limited by the small number of donors.

TCRdb's table, derived via immunoSEQ multiplex PCR, lists solely in-frame clones and lacks some. Of around 690,000 clones listed, less than 95% are singletons. CCR7-negative CD45RA+ TemRA cells were pooled with CD45RO+ cells for CD8 memory. This clone was picked up one time. Its cognate antigen is unknown. Trimming left V 7 bases short and J 1 base short, with 10 bases between. The germline V gene has CDR1 LNHDA and CDR2 SQIVND (reference sequence). This CDR3 comprises 14 residues. Material: memory CD8+ T cells from PBMCs. Subset defined: CD45RO+ cells pooled with CCR7-negative TemRA cells. This sequence was found in a young man in good health. Some clones in this sample may be carry-over from other donors' samples. This chain connects TRBV19 to TRBJ2-2; D is possibly TRBD2 (6 bases). CDR3 loop: CASMRTMNTGELFF. In DNA form, the CDR3 reads TGTGCCAGTATGCGGACTATGAACACCGGGGAGCTGTTTTTT.